This TCR beta chain emerged from a study of T-cell reconstitution after alpha-beta-depleted transplantation in children. General study results and limits: Surviving thymic progenitors and recipient T cells were the source of high TCRbeta diversity at day 60 in some patients. Newly produced T cells mostly provided counts and TCRbeta diversity after one year, as hyperexpanded clones declined. Roughly two months post-transplant, alpha-beta T cells reportedly originated from several hundred graft clones that had expanded.

CDR3 length: 14 amino acids. Germline lookup yields CDR1 MNHNS and CDR2 SASEGT. The V and J ends lost 4 bases and 2 bases respectively, with 9 bases between them. For TCRbeta, the library was prepared with unique molecular identifiers. One entry per CDR3 protein results from TCRdb running MiXCR on the PCR reads. The sample carries about 870,000 distinct CDR3 sequences, roughly 15% recorded once. This clonotype was detected only a few times. Its antigen is not known. The chain employs TRBV6-1 and TRBJ1-5; tentative D call: TRBD1 (5 bases). This receptor was taken from a male patient between 5 and 17 years old who had a stem cell transplant for acute lymphoblastic leukemia, so the T cells may come from the graft donor. Sequenced here: PBMCs, mostly from graft donor cells, sampled 360 days after TCRalphabeta/CD19-depleted stem cell transplant. Here the CDR3 reads CASSVRGGNQPQHF. CDR3 coding DNA: TGTGCCAGCAGTGTACGGGGGGGCAATCAGCCCCAGCATTTT.